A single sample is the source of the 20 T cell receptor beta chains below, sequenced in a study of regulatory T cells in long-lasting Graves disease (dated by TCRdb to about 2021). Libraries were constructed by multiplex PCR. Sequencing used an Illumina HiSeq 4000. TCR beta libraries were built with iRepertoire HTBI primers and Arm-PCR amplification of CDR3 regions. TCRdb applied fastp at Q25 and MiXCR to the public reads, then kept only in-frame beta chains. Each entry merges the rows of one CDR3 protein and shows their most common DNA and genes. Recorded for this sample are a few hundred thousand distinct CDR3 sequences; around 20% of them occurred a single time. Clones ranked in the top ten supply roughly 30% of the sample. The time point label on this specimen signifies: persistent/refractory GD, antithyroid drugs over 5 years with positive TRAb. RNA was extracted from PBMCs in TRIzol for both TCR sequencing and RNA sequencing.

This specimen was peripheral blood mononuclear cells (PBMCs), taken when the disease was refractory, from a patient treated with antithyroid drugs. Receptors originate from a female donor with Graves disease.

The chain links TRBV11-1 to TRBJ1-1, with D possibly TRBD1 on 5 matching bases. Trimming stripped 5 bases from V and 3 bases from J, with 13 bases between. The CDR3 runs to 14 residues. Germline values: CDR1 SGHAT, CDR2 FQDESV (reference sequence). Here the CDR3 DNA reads TGTGCCAGCAGCCCTGGGGGTCTGGACACTGAAGCTTTCTTT. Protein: CASSPGGLDTEAFF. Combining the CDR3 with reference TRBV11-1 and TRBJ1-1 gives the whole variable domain EAEVAQSPRYKITEKSQAVAFWCDPISGHATLYWYRQILGQGPELLVQFQDESVVDDSQLPKDRFSAERLKGVDSTLKIQPAELGDSAMYLCASSPGGLDTEAFFGQGTRLTVV.

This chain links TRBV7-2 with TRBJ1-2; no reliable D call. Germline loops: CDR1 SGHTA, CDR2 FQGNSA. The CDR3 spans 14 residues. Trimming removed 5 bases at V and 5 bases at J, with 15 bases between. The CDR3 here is CASSARSYGYGYTF. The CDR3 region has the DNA TGTGCCAGCAGCGCTCGAAGTTACGGTTATGGCTACACCTTC.

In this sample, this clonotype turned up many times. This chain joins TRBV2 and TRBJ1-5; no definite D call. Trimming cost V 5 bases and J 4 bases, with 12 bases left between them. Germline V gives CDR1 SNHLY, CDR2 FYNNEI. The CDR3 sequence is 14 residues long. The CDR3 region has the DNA TGTGCCAGCAGTACGGACGGCGAAAATCAGCCCCAGCATTTT. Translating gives CASSTDGENQPQHF. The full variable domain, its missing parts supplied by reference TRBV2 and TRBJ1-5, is EPEVTQTPSHQVTQMGQEVILRCVPISNHLYFYWYRQILGQKVEFLVSFYNNEISEKSEIFDDQFSVERPDGSNFTLKIRSTKLEDSAMYFCASSTDGENQPQHFGDGTRLSIL.

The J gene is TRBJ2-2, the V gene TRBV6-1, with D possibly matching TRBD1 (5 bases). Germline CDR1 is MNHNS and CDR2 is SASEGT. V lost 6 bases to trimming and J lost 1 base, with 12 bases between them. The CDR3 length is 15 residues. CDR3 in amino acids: CASSFNQGNTGELFF. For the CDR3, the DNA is TGTGCCAGCAGCTTTAATCAGGGGAACACCGGGGAGCTGTTTTTT.

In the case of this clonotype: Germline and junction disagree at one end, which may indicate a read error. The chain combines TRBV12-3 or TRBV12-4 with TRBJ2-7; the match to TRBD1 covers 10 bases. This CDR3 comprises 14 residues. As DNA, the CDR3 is TGTGCCAGCAGTTTAGCAGGGACAGGGGACGAGCGGTACTTC. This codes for CASSLAGTGDERYF.

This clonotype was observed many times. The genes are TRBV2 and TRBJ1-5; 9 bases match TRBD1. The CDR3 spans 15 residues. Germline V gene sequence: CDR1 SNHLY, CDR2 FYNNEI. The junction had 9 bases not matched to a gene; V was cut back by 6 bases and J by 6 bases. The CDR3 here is CASRTGTGYFQPQHF. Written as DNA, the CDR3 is TGTGCCAGCAGGACCGGGACAGGGTATTTTCAGCCCCAGCATTTT.

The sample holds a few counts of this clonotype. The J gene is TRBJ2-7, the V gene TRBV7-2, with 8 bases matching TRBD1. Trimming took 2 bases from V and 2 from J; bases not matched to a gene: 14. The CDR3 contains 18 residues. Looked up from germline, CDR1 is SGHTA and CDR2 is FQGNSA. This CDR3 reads CASSLWGRGPPLPYEQYF. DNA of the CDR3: TGTGCCAGCAGCTTATGGGGCAGGGGGCCGCCTCTTCCCTACGAGCAGTACTTC. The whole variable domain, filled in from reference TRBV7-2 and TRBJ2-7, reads GAGVSQSPSNKVTEKGKDVELRCDPISGHTALYWYRQSLGQGLEFLIYFQGNSAPDKSGLPSDRFSAERTGGSVSTLTIQRTQQEDSAVYLCASSLWGRGPPLPYEQYFGPGTRLTVT.

The CDR3 DNA reads TGTGCCATCAGTGCCTTAACAGGGGACCATGGCTACACCTTC. It translates to CAISALTGDHGYTF. The gene calls are TRBV10-3 and TRBJ1-2, with 7 nucleotides matching TRBD1. The CDR3 totals 14 residues. Trimming cost V 4 bases and J 6 bases; bases outside gene matches: 8. Germline V lookup: CDR1 ENHRY, CDR2 SYGVKD.

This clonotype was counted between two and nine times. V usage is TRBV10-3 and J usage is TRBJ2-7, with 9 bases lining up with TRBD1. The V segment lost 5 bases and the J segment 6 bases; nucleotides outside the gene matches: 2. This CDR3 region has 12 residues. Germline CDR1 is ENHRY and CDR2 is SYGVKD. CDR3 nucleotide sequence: TGTGCCATCAGTCGGGACAGGGCCGAGCAGTACTTC. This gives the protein CAISRDRAEQYF.

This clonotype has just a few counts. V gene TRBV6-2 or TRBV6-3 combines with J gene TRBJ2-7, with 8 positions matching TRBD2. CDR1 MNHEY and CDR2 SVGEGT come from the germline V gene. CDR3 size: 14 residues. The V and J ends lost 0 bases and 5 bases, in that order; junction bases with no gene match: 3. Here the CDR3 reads CASSYSSGIDEQYF. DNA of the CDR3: TGTGCCAGCAGTTACTCTAGCGGGATCGACGAGCAGTACTTC.

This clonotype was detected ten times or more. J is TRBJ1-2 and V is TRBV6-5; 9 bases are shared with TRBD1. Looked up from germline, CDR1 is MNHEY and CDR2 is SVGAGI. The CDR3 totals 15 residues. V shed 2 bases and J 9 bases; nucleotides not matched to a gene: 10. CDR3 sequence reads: CASSYGEQGAYRYTF. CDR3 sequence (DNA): TGTGCCAGCAGTTACGGTGAACAGGGGGCGTATCGCTACACCTTC.

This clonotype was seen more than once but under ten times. CDR3 sequence reads: CASSQVGGRGEQYF. In DNA form, the CDR3 reads TGTGCCAGCAGCCAAGTGGGGGGGCGAGGAGAGCAGTACTTC. The chain recombines TRBV3-1 with TRBJ2-7; weak D call: TRBD2 (7 bases). CDR3 size: 14 residues. Germline V gene sequence: CDR1 LGHDT, CDR2 YNNKEL (reference sequence). Trimming took off 1 base at V and 7 bases at J, with 14 bases between the two ends.

The CDR3 DNA sequence: TGTGCCAGTAGTGGACAGGGGATGAACACTGAAGCTTTCTTT. Translating gives CASSGQGMNTEAFF. V is TRBV19 and J is TRBJ1-1, with TRBD1 matching over 9 bases. The J segment lost 0 bases and the V segment lost 5 bases, leaving 1 base of the junction unmatched. Germline CDR1 is LNHDA and CDR2 is SQIVND (reference sequence). The CDR3 runs to 14 residues.

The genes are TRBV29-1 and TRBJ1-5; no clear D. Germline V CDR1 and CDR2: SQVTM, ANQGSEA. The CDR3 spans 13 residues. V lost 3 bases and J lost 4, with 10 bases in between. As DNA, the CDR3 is TGCAGCGTTGAGAAGTCCAAAAATCAGCCCCAGCATTTT. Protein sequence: CSVEKSKNQPQHF.

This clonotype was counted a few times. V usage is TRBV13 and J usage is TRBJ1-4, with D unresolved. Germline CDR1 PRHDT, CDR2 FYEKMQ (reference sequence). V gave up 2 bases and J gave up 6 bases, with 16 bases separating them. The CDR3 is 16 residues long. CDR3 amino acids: CASSLNRGRSDEKLFF. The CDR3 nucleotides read TGTGCCAGCAGCTTAAATCGTGGCAGATCCGATGAAAAACTGTTTTTT.

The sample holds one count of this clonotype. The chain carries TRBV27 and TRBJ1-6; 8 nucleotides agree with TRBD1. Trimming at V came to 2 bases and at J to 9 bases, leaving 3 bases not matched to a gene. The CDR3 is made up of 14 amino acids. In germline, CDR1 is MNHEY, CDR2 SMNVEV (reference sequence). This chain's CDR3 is CASSLQGARSPLHF. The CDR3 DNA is TGTGCCAGCAGTTTACAGGGGGCTCGTTCACCCCTCCACTTT.

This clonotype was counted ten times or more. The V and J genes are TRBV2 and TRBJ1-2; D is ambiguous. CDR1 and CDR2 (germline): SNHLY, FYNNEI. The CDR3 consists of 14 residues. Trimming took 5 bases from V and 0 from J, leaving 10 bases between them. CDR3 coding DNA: TGTGCCAGCAGTTACACAGATGCTAACTATGGCTACACCTTC. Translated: CASSYTDANYGYTF.

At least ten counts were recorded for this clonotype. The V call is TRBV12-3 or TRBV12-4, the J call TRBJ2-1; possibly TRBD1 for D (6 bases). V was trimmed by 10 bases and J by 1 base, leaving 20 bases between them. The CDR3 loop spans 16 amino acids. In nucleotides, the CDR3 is TGTGCCACAGGGGCGGTTGCGGGTCGATCCTACAATGAGCAGTTCTTC. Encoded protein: CATGAVAGRSYNEQFF.

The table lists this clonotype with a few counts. CDR3 DNA: TGCAGCGTTGGACAGGGCCAAAACATTCAGTACTTC. Protein sequence: CSVGQGQNIQYF. The chain has TRBV29-1 and TRBJ2-4; 7 nucleotides align to TRBD1. V was clipped by 4 bases and J by 5 bases; unmatched bases: 2. In germline, CDR1 is SQVTM, CDR2 ANQGSEA. The CDR3 sequence is 12 residues long.

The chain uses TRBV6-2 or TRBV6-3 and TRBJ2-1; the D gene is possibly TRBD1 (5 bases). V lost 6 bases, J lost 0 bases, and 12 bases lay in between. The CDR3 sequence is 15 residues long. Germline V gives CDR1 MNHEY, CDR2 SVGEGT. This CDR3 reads CASRQDTSSYNEQFF. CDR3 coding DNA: TGTGCCAGCAGACAGGACACGAGCTCCTACAATGAGCAGTTCTTC.